This T cell receptor (beta chain) originates from a study of T cells in Graves' hyperthyroidism and ophthalmopathy. Broader study findings: A median roughly 6.6 months before onset, the model predicted ophthalmopathy. Stable hyperthyroidism was separated from ophthalmopathy by a model based on 13 V-J features.

Regions amplified from RNA transcripts were the TCR beta CDR3 regions. First-round RT-PCR targeting the TCR CDR3 was performed with the HTBI primer set. One entry per CDR3 protein results from TCRdb running MiXCR on the multiplex PCR reads. The table includes roughly 560,000 distinct CDR3 sequences, roughly 14% detected once. The diagnoses drew upon clinical symptoms, serum thyroxine and TRAb, thyroid ultrasound and orbital computed tomography. CDR3 size: 12 residues. CDR1 and CDR2 from the germline V gene are LGHDT and YNNKEL (reference sequence). V lost 1 base and J lost 5, with 6 bases in between. Details on this clonotype: The antigen is unknown.

The chain carries TRBV3-1 and TRBJ2-7, with no clear D. Sequencing was done on a sample of blood. This clonotype originated in a woman in her thirties or forties with Graves' ophthalmopathy. CDR3 in amino acids: CASSQGRNEQYF. For the CDR3, the DNA is TGTGCCAGCAGCCAAGGACGAAACGAGCAGTACTTC.